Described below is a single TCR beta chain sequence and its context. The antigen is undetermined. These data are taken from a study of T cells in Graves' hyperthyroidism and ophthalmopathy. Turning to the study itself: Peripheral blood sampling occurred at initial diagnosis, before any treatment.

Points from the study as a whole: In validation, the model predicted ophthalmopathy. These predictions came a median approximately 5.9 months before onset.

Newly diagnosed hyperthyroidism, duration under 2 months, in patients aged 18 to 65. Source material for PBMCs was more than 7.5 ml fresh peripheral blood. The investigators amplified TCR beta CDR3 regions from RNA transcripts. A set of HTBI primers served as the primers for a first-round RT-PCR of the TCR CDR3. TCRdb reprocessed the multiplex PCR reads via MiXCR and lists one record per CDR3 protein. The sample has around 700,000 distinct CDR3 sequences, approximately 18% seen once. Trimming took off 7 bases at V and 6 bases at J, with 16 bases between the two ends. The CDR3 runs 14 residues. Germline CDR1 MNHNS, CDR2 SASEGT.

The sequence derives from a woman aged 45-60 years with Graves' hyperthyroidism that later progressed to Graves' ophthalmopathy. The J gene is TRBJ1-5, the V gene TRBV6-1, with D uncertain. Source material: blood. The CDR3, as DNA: TGTGCCAGCACCCCGGGGAATTGGGCTCAGCCCCAGCATTTT. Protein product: CASTPGNWAQPQHF.